The 23 T cell receptor beta chains given below trace back to one sample, sequenced in a study of T cells in Graves' hyperthyroidism and ophthalmopathy. Amplified TCR beta CDR3 regions came from RNA transcripts. The study used the HTBI primer set for a first-round RT-PCR of the TCR CDR3. TCRdb re-derived calls from the multiplex PCR reads in MiXCR, one entry per CDR3 protein. The sample consists of fewer than 450,000 distinct CDR3 sequences, about 15% of them appearing once. Sequencing was done on a sample of blood. The receptors stem from a woman in her sixties or seventies with Graves' ophthalmopathy.

This clonotype has more than one count but fewer than ten. The V call is TRBV28, the J call TRBJ1-2; D is perhaps TRBD1 (5 bases). CDR3 length equals 15 residues. Germline V lookup: CDR1 MDHEN, CDR2 SYDVKM. Trimming stripped 3 bases from V and 2 bases from J, with 13 bases between. The CDR3 loop is CASSFRRGLNYGYTF. As DNA, the CDR3 is TGTGCCAGCAGTTTCAGGAGGGGCCTAAACTATGGCTACACCTTC.

This clonotype has a count of ten or more. The chain uses TRBV18 and TRBJ2-7, with D unresolved. Per germline, CDR1 KGHSH and CDR2 LQKENI. With 3 bases removed from V and 6 bases from J, the gap between germline ends came to 12 bases. The CDR3 length is 13 residues. The CDR3 bases are TGTGCCAGCTCACCCCCATCCTACTCCGAGCAGTACTTC. It encodes CASSPPSYSEQYF.

Comments on this clonotype: One end of the junction does not line up with germline, which may come from a read error. The gene calls are TRBV19 and TRBJ2-7, with 8 bases identical to TRBD1. This CDR3 spans 14 amino acids. In germline, CDR1 is LNHDA, CDR2 SQIVND (reference sequence). CDR3 in amino acids: CASSSGQGEVRVDF. CDR3 DNA sequence: TGTGCCAGTAGTAGCGGACAGGGCGAAGTTCGGGTGGACTTC.

Ten or more counts support this clonotype. The V and J genes are TRBV28 and TRBJ2-1; the match to TRBD2 covers 7 bases. J was trimmed by 3 bases and V by 4 bases; bases with no gene match: 15. This CDR3 comprises 18 residues. Per germline, CDR1 MDHEN and CDR2 SYDVKM. DNA for the CDR3: TGTGCCAGCAGTTCACTCCACTACTGGGAGCGGGACTACAATGAGCAGTTCTTC. This codes for CASSSLHYWERDYNEQFF.

The sample holds a few counts of this clonotype. The chain uses TRBV3-1 and TRBJ2-7, with D possibly being TRBD2 (6 bases). The CDR3 has 15 residues. Looked up from germline, CDR1 is LGHDT and CDR2 is YNNKEL (reference sequence). The ends were cut back, 4 bases at V and 3 bases at J, with 16 bases in the middle. CDR3 DNA: TGTGCCAGCAGCCCCTGGGGGGAGATCAACTACGAGCAGTACTTC. It codes for CASSPWGEINYEQYF.

This clonotype showed up just a few times. The chain recombines TRBV6-2 or TRBV6-3 with TRBJ2-5, with TRBD1 as a possible D gene (6 bases). Trimming left V 3 bases short and J 0 bases short, with 11 bases between. The CDR3 loop spans 15 amino acids. Germline CDR1 and CDR2: MNHEY and SVGEGT. This chain's CDR3 is CASSYSWTDQETQYF. The CDR3 coding sequence is TGTGCCAGCAGTTATTCTTGGACAGACCAAGAGACCCAGTACTTC.

This clonotype was seen ten or more times. The gene calls are TRBV7-9 and TRBJ2-6; D is ambiguous. Germline-derived CDR1 and CDR2 are SEHNR and FQNEAQ (reference sequence). This CDR3 region has 14 residues. Trimming left V 2 bases short and J 3 bases short, with 5 bases between. The CDR3 nucleotides read TGTGCCAGCAGCTTAATGAGTGGGGCCAACGTCCTGACTTTC. Residues: CASSLMSGANVLTF.

This chain connects TRBV7-9 to TRBJ1-2, with 10 bases lining up with TRBD1. The germline V gene has CDR1 SEHNR and CDR2 FQNEAQ (reference sequence). CDR3 length equals 16 residues. V trimming: 3 bases; J trimming: 2 bases; junction bases outside the gene matches: 6. The CDR3, as DNA: TGTGCCAGCAGCTTTGGGACAGGGGCCTACAACTATGGCTACACCTTC. This translates into CASSFGTGAYNYGYTF.

This clonotype has at least ten counts. The V gene is TRBV24-1, the J gene TRBJ2-7, with D uncertain. Germline lookup yields CDR1 KGHDR and CDR2 SFDVKD. The V end was cut by 3 bases, the J end by 7 bases, with 12 bases between. This CDR3 is built from 13 residues. CDR3 protein: CATSDRPFGEQYF. The CDR3, as DNA: TGTGCCACCAGTGATCGTCCCTTTGGTGAGCAGTACTTC.

This chain uses TRBV10-3 with TRBJ2-2, with TRBD2 identical over 8 bases. This CDR3 has 16 amino acids. The V and J ends lost 6 bases and 5 bases, in that order; junction bases with no gene match: 11. Germline CDR1 reads ENHRY; CDR2 reads SYGVKD. Here the CDR3 reads CAIRGERELTTGELFF. CDR3 DNA sequence: TGTGCCATCAGGGGGGAGCGGGAGCTCACGACCGGGGAGCTGTTTTTT.

This clonotype has just a few counts. The chain links TRBV5-5 to TRBJ2-7, with D perhaps being TRBD1 or TRBD2 (6 bases each). Deletions cut 0 bases from V and 7 bases from J, with 14 bases between. There are 14 residues in the CDR3. Looked up from germline, CDR1 is SGHKS and CDR2 is YYEKEE (reference sequence). CDR3: CASSLDLGAGEQYF. The DNA of the CDR3 is TGTGCCAGCAGCTTGGACTTGGGGGCGGGGGAGCAGTACTTC.

V and J are TRBV4-2 and TRBJ1-2; D uncertain. From germline, CDR1 is LGHNA and CDR2 YNFKEQ. This CDR3 contains 14 residues. V was pared by 1 base and J by 7 bases, with 13 bases between. CDR3 nucleotides: TGTGCCAGCAGCCAAGTTGCCAGTTGGAGTGGCTACACCTTC. It specifies CASSQVASWSGYTF.

The sample holds many counts of this clonotype. The CDR3 here is CASSSPRDRVMNTEAFF. In DNA, the CDR3 is TGTGCCAGCAGCTCCCCCCGGGACAGGGTCATGAACACTGAAGCTTTCTTT. The genes are TRBV11-2 and TRBJ1-1; TRBD1 aligns across 9 bases. This CDR3 spans 17 amino acids. Germline assignment: CDR1 SGHAT and CDR2 FQNNGV. Germline trimming cut 4 bases from V and 0 bases from J; bases unmatched to any gene: 9.

This chain links TRBV20-1 with TRBJ2-5; TRBD1 matches at 7 bases. V trimming: 5 bases; J trimming: 0 bases; junction bases outside the gene matches: 3. The CDR3 has 13 amino acids. Germline loops: CDR1 DFQATT, CDR2 SNEGSKA (reference sequence). The CDR3 is CSAPTGHQETQYF. Here the CDR3 DNA reads TGCAGTGCTCCGACAGGGCACCAAGAGACCCAGTACTTC.

This clonotype appeared a few times. Germline and junction disagree at one end, which may indicate a read error. CDR3 in amino acids: CASSLGGQNEQFF. Here the CDR3 DNA reads TGTGCTAGCAGCTTAGGGGGTCAGAATGAGCAGTTCTTC. This rearrangement joins TRBV7-7 to TRBJ2-1; D perhaps matches TRBD1 (6 bases). Per germline, CDR1 SSHAT and CDR2 FNYEAQ (reference sequence). There are 13 residues in the CDR3.

In this sample, this clonotype turned up many times. The chain carries TRBV24-1 and TRBJ2-3, with 8 nucleotides matching TRBD2. The CDR3 covers 16 residues. The germline V gene encodes CDR1 KGHDR and CDR2 SFDVKD. Trimming cost V 5 bases and J 2 bases; bases outside gene matches: 8. CDR3 bases: TGTGCCACCAGTGCTCCGAGCGGGGGAATCACAGATACGCAGTATTTT. Encoded protein: CATSAPSGGITDTQYF.

The chain is built from TRBV19 and TRBJ1-5; 8 nucleotides match TRBD1. J lost 4 bases, V lost 4 bases, and 6 bases had no gene match. The CDR3 has 15 residues. Germline V gene data show CDR1 as LNHDA and CDR2 as SQIVND (reference sequence). The CDR3 DNA reads TGTGCCAGTAGTAAGACAGGGGTTGGGAATCAGCCCCAGCATTTT. It is translated as CASSKTGVGNQPQHF.

V and J are TRBV4-1 and TRBJ2-7, with 11 bases matching TRBD2. Germline loops: CDR1 MGHRA, CDR2 YSYEKL. V trimming: 0 bases; J trimming: 3 bases; junction bases outside the gene matches: 4. The CDR3 is 16 residues long. This CDR3 is CASSQDLSGRGYEQYF. The CDR3 coding sequence is TGCGCCAGCAGCCAAGACCTTAGCGGGAGGGGCTACGAGCAGTACTTC.

The chain joins TRBV7-8 to TRBJ2-1; the D call may be TRBD1 or TRBD2 (6 bases each). V dropped 2 bases and J dropped 7 bases, with 15 bases sitting between them. CDR1 and CDR2 from the germline V gene are SGHVS and FQNEAQ. The CDR3 has 15 amino acids. The CDR3: CASSLSGGPGNEQFF. The CDR3 bases are TGTGCCAGCAGCTTAAGTGGGGGGCCAGGGAATGAGCAGTTCTTC.

In the case of this clonotype: The conserved closing phenylalanine or tryptophan is absent in this CDR3, likely reflecting a read error. This chain connects TRBV12-3 or TRBV12-4 to TRBJ2-2; no reliable D call. The CDR3 sequence is 13 residues long. Trimming took 6 bases from V and 3 from J, leaving 8 bases between them. This chain's CDR3 is CASSTSHTGELFL. CDR3 in DNA: TGTGCCAGCAGCACGTCCCACACCGGGGAGCTGTTTTTA.

This clonotype has more than one count but fewer than ten. J is TRBJ1-2 and V is TRBV20-1; D call uncertain. Trimming left V 0 bases short and J 7 bases short, with 12 bases between. The CDR3 covers 13 residues. Germline CDR1 and CDR2: DFQATT and SNEGSKA (reference sequence). The CDR3 coding sequence is TGCAGTGCTAGAGATGGAGGGCGTCTTGGCTACACCTTC. This sequence encodes CSARDGGRLGYTF.

This clonotype was seen at least ten times. The chain is built from TRBV7-9 and TRBJ2-7, with D possibly matching TRBD2 (6 bases). Deletions cut 5 bases from V and 2 bases from J, with 13 bases between. The CDR3 totals 14 residues. CDR1 and CDR2 from the germline V gene are SEHNR and FQNEAQ (reference sequence). The CDR3 loop reads CASSATRTPYEQYF. The CDR3 DNA follows: TGTGCCAGCAGCGCGACTAGGACGCCCTACGAGCAGTACTTC. Full variable domain (rest looked up from reference TRBV7-9 and TRBJ2-7): DTGVSQNPRHKITKRGQNVTFRCDPISEHNRLYWYRQTLGQGPEFLTYFQNEAQLEKSRLLSDRFSAERPKGSFSTLEIQRTEQGDSAMYLCASSATRTPYEQYFGPGTRLTVT.

This clonotype was seen many times. The chain employs TRBV11-2 and TRBJ2-2; TRBD2 matches at 8 bases. The trim removed 2 bases at V and 4 bases at J, leaving 6 bases unmatched. The CDR3 length is 16 residues. Germline V CDR1 and CDR2: SGHAT, FQNNGV. Written as DNA, the CDR3 is TGTGCCAGCAGCTTAACGGGAGGGCCGGTCACCGGGGAGCTGTTTTTT. The encoded protein is CASSLTGGPVTGELFF.